The next 12 T cell receptor beta chains were all read from a single sample in a study of T-cell reconstitution after alpha-beta-depleted transplantation in children (dated by TCRdb to 2016 to 2017). The library was prepared using PCR. For sequencing, an Illumina HiSeq 2500 was employed. TCR library preparation used molecular barcoding, with unique molecular identifiers applied to normalize quantification of the TCRbeta repertoire. Through fastp at Q25 and MiXCR, TCRdb rebuilt clones from the public reads, retaining in-frame beta chains. Each entry merges the rows of one CDR3 protein and shows their most common DNA and genes. The sample records some 440,000 distinct CDR3 sequences, 15% to 20% of which are singletons. 25% to 35% of the sample rests with the top ten. According to the study, the label for this sample's treatment or condition signals: allogeneic hematopoietic cell transplantation with graft depleted of TCRalphabeta T cells and CD19 B cells.

Sequencing was performed on PBMCs, mostly from graft donor cells, taken 360 days after TCRalphabeta/CD19-depleted stem cell transplant. The receptors were sampled from a boy younger than two who had a stem cell transplant for Wiskott-Aldrich syndrome, so the T cells may come from the graft donor.

This clonotype was seen only a few times. The chain has TRBV10-2 and TRBJ2-1; no definite D call. This CDR3 region has 12 residues. V lost 7 bases and J 9 bases, leaving 13 bases between the germline ends. Germline assignment: CDR1 WSHSY and CDR2 SAAADI. CDR3 nucleotide sequence: TGCGCCAGCAAAGGACCGACCGCTGAGCAGTTCTTC. Protein product: CASKGPTAEQFF.

The table lists this clonotype with a few counts. V usage is TRBV12-3 or TRBV12-4 and J usage is TRBJ2-7; D is uncertain. V lost 5 bases to trimming and J lost 2 bases, with 16 bases between them. This CDR3 is 15 amino acids long. CDR3 bases: TGTGCCAGCAGTCACCGCCGGACGTACGCCTACGAGCAGTACTTC. The encoded protein is CASSHRRTYAYEQYF.

There are many counts of this clonotype. The chain recombines TRBV5-1 with TRBJ2-7, with D unresolved. CDR3 size: 15 residues. Between the trimmed V and J ends, which lost 1 base and 2 bases, there was a span of 13 bases. The germline V gene encodes CDR1 SGHRS and CDR2 YFSETQ. The CDR3 reads CASSLIGTTTYEQYF. CDR3 sequence (DNA): TGCGCCAGCAGCTTGATCGGCACAACAACCTACGAGCAGTACTTC.

This clonotype was seen only a few times. The chain has TRBV6-2 or TRBV6-3 and TRBJ2-1, with D perhaps given as TRBD1 or TRBD2 (6 bases each). CDR1 is MNHEY and CDR2 is SVGEGT in the germline V gene. This CDR3 contains 14 residues. V dropped 10 bases and J dropped 9 bases, with 22 bases sitting between them. Here the CDR3 reads CATRGGEGGFEQFF. CDR3 coding DNA: TGTGCCACCCGTGGGGGAGAGGGGGGTTTTGAGCAGTTCTTC.

This chain connects TRBV28 to TRBJ2-7, with D perhaps TRBD1 (6 bases). Germline V gene data show CDR1 as MDHEN and CDR2 as SYDVKM. This CDR3 is built from 13 residues. Trimming shortened V by 9 bases and J by 2 bases, and 14 bases separated the two germline ends. CDR3 residues: CARHYRETYEQYF. The CDR3 bases are TGTGCCAGGCACTACAGGGAAACCTACGAGCAGTACTTC. The whole variable domain, remainder taken from reference TRBV28 and TRBJ2-7, is DVKVTQSSRYLVKRTGEKVFLECVQDMDHENMFWYRQDPGLGLRLIYFSYDVKMKEKGDIPEGYSVSREKKERFSLILESASTNQTSMYLCARHYRETYEQYFGPGTRLTVT.

The rearrangement links TRBV10-1 to TRBJ2-1; D gene unclear. This CDR3 spans 12 amino acids. Trimming took off 0 bases at V and 12 bases at J, with 9 bases between the two ends. Per the germline V gene, CDR1 is WNHNN and CDR2 is SYGVQD (reference sequence). As DNA, the CDR3 is TGCGCCAGCAGTGAGTCGAAGGGCAGGCAGTTCTTC. Its protein is CASSESKGRQFF.

The rearrangement uses TRBV30 and TRBJ2-7; 9 nucleotides line up with TRBD1. Per germline, CDR1 GTSNPN and CDR2 SVGIG (reference sequence). This CDR3 comprises 14 residues. Trimming removed 2 bases from V and 4 bases from J; junction bases left unmatched: 6. Here the CDR3 DNA reads TGTGCCTGGAGTCGGGACAGGGCATCGTACGAGCAGTACTTC. The encoded protein is CAWSRDRASYEQYF. The entire variable domain, with the rest obtained from reference TRBV30 and TRBJ2-7, is as follows: SQTIHQWPATLVQPVGSPLSLECTVEGTSNPNLYWYRQAAGRGLQLLFYSVGIGQISSEVPQNLSASRPQDRQFILSSKKLLLSDSGFYLCAWSRDRASYEQYFGPGTRLTVT.

This sequence joins TRBV29-1 and TRBJ2-5, with TRBD2 matching 8 bases. With V trimmed by 2 bases and J by 4 bases, 9 bases remained unmatched. Per the germline V gene, CDR1 is SQVTM and CDR2 is ANQGSEA. The CDR3 is made up of 15 amino acids. CDR3 loop: CSVELTSGSRETQYF. The CDR3 nucleotides are TGCAGCGTTGAACTGACCAGCGGGAGCAGAGAGACCCAGTACTTC.

This clonotype was picked up many times. The genes are TRBV12-3 or TRBV12-4 and TRBJ2-1, with 9 bases identical to TRBD1. J lost 5 bases, V lost 6 bases, and 8 bases had no gene match. CDR3 length: 15 residues. The CDR3 loop is CASSNRDRANNEQFF. The CDR3 DNA sequence: TGTGCCAGCAGCAACCGGGACAGGGCGAACAATGAGCAGTTCTTC.

The V call is TRBV20-1, the J call TRBJ2-1; D may be TRBD1 (6 bases). Germline values: CDR1 DFQATT, CDR2 SNEGSKA (reference sequence). The CDR3 loop spans 17 amino acids. Written as DNA, the CDR3 is TGCACCACTAACCACAGGGACCGGAAAACAGGTTACAATGAGCAGTTCTTC. This sequence encodes CTTNHRDRKTGYNEQFF.

This clonotype has more than one count but fewer than ten. V is TRBV4-3 and J is TRBJ2-1; 9 bases line up with TRBD1. Per germline, CDR1 LGHNA and CDR2 YSLEER. V was clipped by 2 bases and J by 4 bases; unmatched bases: 12. The CDR3 has 18 amino acids. For the CDR3, the DNA is TGCGCCAGCAGCCAACCCGAACGGACAGGGGAACCGTACAATGAGCAGTTCTTC. It specifies CASSQPERTGEPYNEQFF.

The chain uses TRBV12-3 or TRBV12-4 and TRBJ2-3, with D possibly TRBD2 on 7 matching bases. The CDR3 length is 17 residues. Trimming left V 2 bases short and J 4 bases short, with 19 bases between. The CDR3 DNA is TGTGCCAGCAGTTTAAGGGTTCGGGGGGCTGGGTCAGATACGCAGTATTTT. It specifies CASSLRVRGAGSDTQYF.